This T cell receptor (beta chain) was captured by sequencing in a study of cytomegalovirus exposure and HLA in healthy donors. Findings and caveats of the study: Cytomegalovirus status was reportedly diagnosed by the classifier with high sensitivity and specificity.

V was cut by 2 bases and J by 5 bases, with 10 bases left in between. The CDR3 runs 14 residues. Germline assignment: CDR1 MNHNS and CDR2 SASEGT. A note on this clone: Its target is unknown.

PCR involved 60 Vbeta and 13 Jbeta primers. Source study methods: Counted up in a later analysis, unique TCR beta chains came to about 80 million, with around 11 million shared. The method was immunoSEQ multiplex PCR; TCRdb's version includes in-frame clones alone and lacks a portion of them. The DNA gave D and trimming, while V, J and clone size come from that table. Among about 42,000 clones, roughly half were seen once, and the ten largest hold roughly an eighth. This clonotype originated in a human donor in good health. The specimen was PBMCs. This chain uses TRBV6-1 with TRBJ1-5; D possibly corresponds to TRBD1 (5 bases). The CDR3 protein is CASSESGPYQPQHF. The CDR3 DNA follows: TGTGCCAGCAGTGAATCAGGGCCGTATCAGCCCCAGCATTTT.